This TCR beta chain was retrieved from a study of beta chain features in type 1 diabetes. Study-wide results and caveats: VDJ junctions from patients with type 1 diabetes contained fewer insertions and more deletions. The similarity of naive, central memory and Treg TCRB repertoires appeared greater among patients than among healthy donors.

As concerns this clone: Its target is not known.

As every portion of the isolated RNA was reverse transcribed, the sequencing read expressed TCRB transcripts. Libraries were prepared by immunoSEQ multiplex PCR; TCRdb keeps only in-frame clonotypes and omits some of them. The sample lists about 350,000 clones, less than 20% seen once, with about 0.044% in the top ten. V was cut by 2 bases and J by 1 base, with 6 bases left in between. Per the germline V gene, CDR1 is SGHVS and CDR2 is FQNEAQ. The CDR3 spans 15 residues. Sampling consisted of one heparinised blood draw per donor, averaging around 120 mL. Material: naive CD4+ T cells from blood. The sequence came from a woman aged 18-29 years in good health. The chain has TRBV7-8 and TRBJ2-6; D may be TRBD2 (5 bases). CDR3 nucleotides: TGTGCCAGCAGCTTAAGAGGGTCTGGGGCCAACGTCCTGACTTTC. This encodes CASSLRGSGANVLTF.